These 7 T cell receptor beta chains share one sample of origin, sequenced in a study of blood T cell repertoires in COVID-19. Generated by immunoSEQ multiplex PCR, the TCRdb table keeps only in-frame clones and is missing some. The repertoire has a few hundred thousand clones, around 87% of them found once; the top ten carry around 2.9%. The sample comprised peripheral blood. The receptors stem from a human donor in a cohort sampled during active COVID-19.

This sequence joins TRBV6-6 and TRBJ1-1, with a possible D match to TRBD1 (6 bases). The V and J ends lost 5 bases and 5 bases respectively, with 9 bases between them. The CDR3 spans 12 residues. Per the germline V gene, CDR1 is MNHNY and CDR2 is SVGAGI (reference sequence). The CDR3 region has the DNA TGTGCCAGCAGTAAGACAGGAACTGAAGCTTTCTTT. Translated, it gives CASSKTGTEAFF.

This clone was detected only a few times. This chain links TRBV10-3 with TRBJ1-1, with D perhaps matching TRBD1 (6 bases). CDR1 and CDR2 (germline): ENHRY, SYGVKD. This CDR3 has 15 amino acids. Trimming stripped 10 bases from V and 0 bases from J, with 18 bases between. CDR3 in DNA: TGTGCCACGACATCCCGACAGGACATGAACACTGAAGCTTTCTTT. Translated: CATTSRQDMNTEAFF.

The chain couples TRBV2 to TRBJ1-4; the D is unclear. Germline loops: CDR1 SNHLY, CDR2 FYNNEI. V was clipped by 7 bases and J by 7 bases, with 19 bases between them. The CDR3 extends over 15 amino acids. This CDR3 is CASTEEVAGSEKLFF. The CDR3 DNA follows: TGTGCCAGCACCGAGGAGGTGGCGGGTTCTGAAAAACTGTTTTTT.

The V call is TRBV7-6, the J call TRBJ2-7, with D perhaps TRBD2 (7 bases). Trimming pared 1 base from V and 2 bases from J, leaving 18 bases between. From germline, CDR1 is SGHVS and CDR2 FNYEAQ. There are 17 residues in the CDR3. The CDR3 bases are TGTGCCAGCAGCTTAGGGATTGGAAGGGGGGGAACCTACGAGCAGTACTTC. It specifies CASSLGIGRGGTYEQYF.

The chain links TRBV2 to TRBJ2-5; D unresolved. Trimming removed 3 bases at V and 2 bases at J, with 7 bases between. CDR3 length: 13 residues. The germline V gene encodes CDR1 SNHLY and CDR2 FYNNEI. CDR3 loop: CASSDPLQETQYF. As DNA, the CDR3 is TGTGCCAGCAGTGACCCTCTACAAGAGACCCAGTACTTC.

This chain joins TRBV5-1 and TRBJ1-1, with D tentatively TRBD1 (5 bases). Trimming took 0 bases from V and 6 from J, leaving 9 bases between them. This CDR3 contains 13 residues. Germline CDR1 is SGHRS and CDR2 is YFSETQ. As DNA, the CDR3 is TGCGCCAGCAGCTTGGGTTGGGGCGCTGAAGCTTTCTTT. It specifies CASSLGWGAEAFF.

The rearrangement joins TRBV28 to TRBJ1-5, with TRBD1 as a possible D gene (6 bases). The CDR3 contains 16 residues. Germline values: CDR1 MDHEN, CDR2 SYDVKM. V was shortened by 8 bases and J by 5 bases, with 22 bases between the two germline ends. CDR3: CASLKDLDSGDQPQHF. For the CDR3, the DNA is TGTGCCAGCTTAAAGGATCTGGACAGCGGGGATCAGCCCCAGCATTTT.